These T cell receptor beta chains were read from a single sample in a study of blood T cells in healthy people across ages. TCRdb fed the 5' RACE reads into MiXCR, producing one record per CDR3 protein. Altogether about 400,000 distinct CDR3 sequences are present, about half being singletons, with the ten largest covering roughly 51%. The sequencing sample was made of blood. These receptor sequences come from a man between 60 and 75 years old in good health. CDR3s include the opening cysteine and the closing phenylalanine or tryptophan. Each record gives: D gene, clone size, V gene, J gene, CDR3 DNA, CDR3 protein. D genes are given only for firm matches. Clone size, where shown, is once, few, many, or a class for clones that have expanded.

d_gene: .; abundance: .; v_gene: TRBV6-2/TRBV6-3; j_gene: TRBJ2-5; CDR3nt: TGTGCCAGCAGCCGGACTGGTCCGGGGGAGCAGTACTTC; CDR3aa: CASSRTGPGEQYF
d_gene: .; abundance: once; v_gene: TRBV5-1; j_gene: TRBJ1-4; CDR3nt: TGCGCCAGCAGCGCCCTGGGGAATGAAAAACTGTTTTTT; CDR3aa: CASSALGNEKLFF
d_gene: .; abundance: .; v_gene: TRBV29-1; j_gene: TRBJ2-3; CDR3nt: TGCAGCGTTGTCGAAGGGGCTAGCGGCACAGATACGCAGTATTTT; CDR3aa: CSVVEGASGTDTQYF
d_gene: .; abundance: many; v_gene: TRBV3-1; j_gene: TRBJ2-7; CDR3nt: TGTGCCAGCAGCCCGCTATCGGGACCATTCTACGAGCAGTACTTC; CDR3aa: CASSPLSGPFYEQYF
d_gene: .; abundance: .; v_gene: TRBV6-5; j_gene: TRBJ1-2; CDR3nt: TGTGCCAGCAGTTACATAAACAGGGATGGCTACACCTTC; CDR3aa: CASSYINRDGYTF
d_gene: .; abundance: .; v_gene: TRBV5-1; j_gene: TRBJ2-3; CDR3nt: TGCGCCAGCAGCTTGGCCGGGATGGACATAGATACGCAGTATTTT; CDR3aa: CASSLAGMDIDTQYF
d_gene: .; abundance: .; v_gene: TRBV10-2; j_gene: TRBJ2-4; CDR3nt: TGCGCCAGCAGCGACGGGGTAAAAAACATTCAGTACTTC; CDR3aa: CASSDGVKNIQYF
d_gene: TRBD1; abundance: few; v_gene: TRBV9; j_gene: TRBJ2-5; CDR3nt: TGTGCCAGCAGCGGGGACAGGGAAGAGACCCAGTACTTC; CDR3aa: CASSGDREETQYF
d_gene: TRBD1; abundance: .; v_gene: TRBV25-1; j_gene: TRBJ1-2; CDR3nt: TGTGCCAGCAGTGAATACAGGGGGTATGGCTACACCTTC; CDR3aa: CASSEYRGYGYTF
d_gene: TRBD1; abundance: .; v_gene: TRBV4-2; j_gene: TRBJ1-2; CDR3nt: TGTGCCAGCAGCCAAGATGGAGGCAGGGGGTCGGGCTACACCTTC; CDR3aa: CASSQDGGRGSGYTF
d_gene: TRBD1; abundance: few; v_gene: TRBV14; j_gene: TRBJ2-1; CDR3nt: TGTGCCAGCAGCTCGGACAGGCCTTGGGATGAGCAGTTCTTC; CDR3aa: CASSSDRPWDEQFF
d_gene: TRBD2; abundance: many; v_gene: TRBV7-2; j_gene: TRBJ2-3; CDR3nt: TGTGCCAGCAGCCCCCACGCGGGAGTTGCGCAGTATTTT; CDR3aa: CASSPHAGVAQYF
d_gene: .; abundance: many; v_gene: TRBV6-2/TRBV6-3; j_gene: TRBJ1-5; CDR3nt: TGTGCCAGCAAACCTACGTGGGCAGGGGGCAATCAGCCCCAGCATTTT; CDR3aa: CASKPTWAGGNQPQHF
d_gene: .; abundance: .; v_gene: TRBV29-1; j_gene: TRBJ1-1; CDR3nt: TGCAGCGTTTTCCCCGGGGATGAAGCTTTCTTT; CDR3aa: CSVFPGDEAFF
d_gene: .; abundance: .; v_gene: TRBV6-5; j_gene: TRBJ1-2; CDR3nt: TGTGCCAGCAGCCCGGGTGGCAGGGGTATCTCTGGCTACACCTTC; CDR3aa: CASSPGGRGISGYTF
d_gene: .; abundance: many; v_gene: TRBV4-1; j_gene: TRBJ1-2; CDR3nt: TGCGCCAGCAGCCAAGCAGGACAGCCCAACTATGGCTACACCTTC; CDR3aa: CASSQAGQPNYGYTF
d_gene: TRBD2; abundance: .; v_gene: TRBV5-1; j_gene: TRBJ2-1; CDR3nt: TGCGCCAGCAGCTTGCTTCCTAGCGGGATCGTGAAAAACAATGAGCAGTTCTTC; CDR3aa: CASSLLPSGIVKNNEQFF
d_gene: TRBD2; abundance: few; v_gene: TRBV3-1; j_gene: TRBJ2-3; CDR3nt: TGTGCCAGCAGCCAAGATCCCGGACTAGCTACAGATACGCAGTATTTT; CDR3aa: CASSQDPGLATDTQYF
d_gene: .; abundance: few; v_gene: TRBV7-9; j_gene: TRBJ2-5; CDR3nt: TGTGCCAGCAGTCGAACCGGGACTGATGCAAAGACCCAGTACTTC; CDR3aa: CASSRTGTDAKTQYF
d_gene: TRBD2; abundance: .; v_gene: TRBV6-2/TRBV6-3; j_gene: TRBJ2-5; CDR3nt: TGTGCCAGCAGTTATTTTATGGGGACTAGCAGCGGAGAGACCCAGTACTTC; CDR3aa: CASSYFMGTSSGETQYF
d_gene: TRBD2; abundance: .; v_gene: TRBV9; j_gene: TRBJ2-2; CDR3nt: TGTGCCAGCAGCCCCGGGACTAGCGGGGCCGGGGAGCTGTTTTTT; CDR3aa: CASSPGTSGAGELFF
d_gene: .; abundance: .; v_gene: TRBV30; j_gene: TRBJ2-1; CDR3nt: TGTGCCTGGAGTGGGTACAATGAGCAGTTCTTC; CDR3aa: CAWSGYNEQFF
d_gene: .; abundance: once; v_gene: TRBV5-1; j_gene: TRBJ2-5; CDR3nt: TGCGCCAGCAGCTTGGAGGCTTGGGGAGGGACCCAGTACTTC; CDR3aa: CASSLEAWGGTQYF
d_gene: .; abundance: .; v_gene: TRBV7-9; j_gene: TRBJ2-3; CDR3nt: TGTGCCAGCAGCCCCTGGGCCCCTAGCTGGCGGCTAGATACGCAGTATTTT; CDR3aa: CASSPWAPSWRLDTQYF
d_gene: TRBD1; abundance: .; v_gene: TRBV10-3; j_gene: TRBJ1-1; CDR3nt: TGTGCCATCAGTGAGCCCCCACCGGGACAGGGTGAAGCTTTCTTT; CDR3aa: CAISEPPPGQGEAFF